Each of the 18 T cell receptor beta chains below was sequenced from the same sample in a study of resident and recirculating memory T cells in vitiligo. Generated by immunoSEQ multiplex PCR, the TCRdb table keeps only in-frame clones and is missing some. Of 40,000 to 50,000 clones in the sample, 85% to 95% were seen once. The sequenced sample was blood. The source is a male donor with vitiligo.

This chain links TRBV19 with TRBJ2-3; 9 nucleotides match TRBD1. CDR1 and CDR2 from the germline V gene are LNHDA and SQIVND (reference sequence). This CDR3 is built from 15 residues. The trim removed 1 base at V and 2 bases at J, leaving 1 base unmatched. In nucleotides, the CDR3 is TGTGCCAGTAGTATAGGGGACAGGGTCACAGATACGCAGTATTTT. This encodes CASSIGDRVTDTQYF. Filled out from reference TRBV19 and TRBJ2-3, the complete variable domain reads DGGITQSPKYLFRKEGQNVTLSCEQNLNHDAMYWYRQDPGQGLRLIYYSQIVNDFQKGDIAEGYSVSREKKESFPLTVTSAQKNPTAFYLCASSIGDRVTDTQYFGPGTRLTVL.

The CDR3 region has the DNA TGTGCCAGCAGCCAGACATTAGCGGGACGGAGGCCCTCTGGGGCCAACGTCCTGACTTTC. The encoded protein is CASSQTLAGRRPSGANVLTF. The rearrangement links TRBV14 to TRBJ2-6, with 8 nucleotides matching TRBD2. The CDR3 runs 20 residues. Germline V gene lookup returns CDR1 SGHDN and CDR2 FVKESK. The junction had 13 bases not matched to a gene; V was cut back by 3 bases and J by 0 bases.

The chain carries TRBV6-5 and TRBJ1-1; 8 positions match TRBD1. Trimming cost V 3 bases and J 6 bases; bases outside gene matches: 9. The CDR3 contains 15 residues. CDR1 MNHEY and CDR2 SVGAGI come from the germline V gene. The chain's CDR3 is CASSYRLQGVSEAFF. The CDR3 DNA follows: TGTGCCAGCAGTTATCGCCTACAGGGGGTCTCTGAAGCTTTCTTT.

The chain has TRBV10-3 and TRBJ2-3; D gene uncertain. With 5 bases removed from V and 0 bases from J, the gap between germline ends came to 3 bases. The CDR3 consists of 12 residues. The germline gives CDR1 ENHRY, CDR2 SYGVKD. The CDR3 nucleotides are TGTGCCATCAGTTCTAGCACAGATACGCAGTATTTT. This gives the protein CAISSSTDTQYF.

J is TRBJ2-6 and V is TRBV7-2, with D tentatively TRBD1 (5 bases). Per germline, CDR1 SGHTA and CDR2 FQGNSA. The CDR3 is made up of 18 amino acids. V lost 2 bases and J 0 bases, leaving 14 bases between the germline ends. The CDR3 is CASSLKVAGYSGANVLTF. The DNA of the CDR3 is TGTGCCAGCAGCTTAAAAGTGGCAGGGTACTCTGGGGCCAACGTCCTGACTTTC.

The chain carries TRBV4-3 and TRBJ1-1; D is ambiguous. This CDR3 spans 14 amino acids. The germline V gene encodes CDR1 LGHNA and CDR2 YSLEER. Between the trimmed V and J ends, which lost 0 bases and 2 bases, there was a span of 7 bases. In nucleotides, the CDR3 is TGCGCCAGCAGCCAAGATCGGGGAAACACTGAAGCTTTCTTT. Encoded protein: CASSQDRGNTEAFF.

The chain carries TRBV7-2 and TRBJ1-5, with TRBD1 matching 8 bases. Per germline, CDR1 SGHTA and CDR2 FQGNSA. With 5 bases clipped from V and 7 bases from J, the junction kept 4 bases outside the gene matches. The CDR3 sequence is 13 residues long. DNA of the CDR3: TGTGCCAGCAGCCCAGGGGGCGGGCAGCCCCAGCATTTT. This sequence encodes CASSPGGGQPQHF.

With regard to this clone: One end of the junction does not line up with germline, which may come from a read error. V and J are TRBV10-3 and TRBJ2-3, with 9 bases identical to TRBD2. Per the germline V gene, CDR1 is ENHRY and CDR2 is SYGVKD. The CDR3 spans 13 residues. The CDR3: CAFRTSDTDTQYF. CDR3 in DNA: TGTGCCTTCAGGACTAGCGACACAGATACGCAGTATTTT.

The chain has TRBV4-3 and TRBJ2-2; no reliable D call. Germline CDR1 and CDR2: LGHNA and YSLEER. V dropped 0 bases and J dropped 7 bases, with 12 bases sitting between them. The CDR3 sequence is 15 residues long. This CDR3 is CASSQEVVYGGELFF. The CDR3 coding sequence is TGCGCCAGCAGCCAAGAAGTAGTGTATGGCGGGGAGCTGTTTTTT.

CDR3 in amino acids: CASSRTGTGVMEQYF. The CDR3 region has the DNA TGTGCCAGCAGTAGAACCGGGACAGGGGTAATGGAGCAGTACTTC. This chain connects TRBV6-5 to TRBJ2-7; the match to TRBD1 covers 10 bases. This CDR3 has 15 residues. Germline lookup yields CDR1 MNHEY and CDR2 SVGAGI. The V segment lost 5 bases and the J segment 7 bases; nucleotides outside the gene matches: 11.

The V gene is TRBV5-6, the J gene TRBJ1-2; the D gene is possibly TRBD1 (5 bases). V lost 4 bases and J 8 bases, leaving 18 bases between the germline ends. The CDR3 length is 14 residues. Looked up from germline, CDR1 is SGHDT and CDR2 is YYEEEE. CDR3 in DNA: TGTGCCAGCAGCCCCGTCAGGGTGTCAGGAGGCTACACCTTC. Translated, it gives CASSPVRVSGGYTF.

This clone has just a few counts. This chain links TRBV4-3 with TRBJ2-1, with D uncertain. The CDR3 is made up of 15 amino acids. CDR1 is LGHNA and CDR2 is YSLEER in the germline V gene. The ends were cut back, 0 bases at V and 2 bases at J, with 8 bases in the middle. CDR3 region: CASSQDLMAYNEQFF. In DNA form, the CDR3 reads TGCGCCAGCAGCCAAGATCTAATGGCCTACAATGAGCAGTTCTTC.

V gene TRBV27 combines with J gene TRBJ1-2; 7 bases fit TRBD1. The CDR3 contains 14 residues. The germline V gene encodes CDR1 MNHEY and CDR2 SMNVEV (reference sequence). With 5 bases clipped from V and 4 bases from J, the junction kept 7 bases outside the gene matches. CDR3 region: CASSRTGALYGYTF. In nucleotides, the CDR3 is TGTGCCAGCAGTCGCACAGGGGCGCTCTATGGCTACACCTTC.

This clone has more than one count but fewer than ten. V usage is TRBV7-2 and J usage is TRBJ2-5; TRBD2 matches 9 bases. There are 16 residues in the CDR3. Germline-derived CDR1 and CDR2 are SGHTA and FQGNSA. V lost 2 bases, J lost 4 bases, and 8 bases stayed unmatched. CDR3 coding DNA: TGTGCCAGCAGCTTACTCGATGCGGGGGGGCGAGAGACCCAGTACTTC. Protein: CASSLLDAGGRETQYF.

The rearrangement uses TRBV7-9 and TRBJ1-1; D ambiguous. V was trimmed by 5 bases and J by 2 bases, leaving 18 bases between them. In germline, CDR1 is SEHNR, CDR2 FQNEAQ (reference sequence). The CDR3 extends over 16 amino acids. The CDR3 sequence: CASSPSKGGRNTEAFF. CDR3 DNA sequence: TGTGCCAGCAGCCCCTCTAAGGGAGGCCGCAACACTGAAGCTTTCTTT.

The chain combines TRBV4-3 with TRBJ2-4; D perhaps matches TRBD1 (6 bases). Germline V gene sequence: CDR1 LGHNA, CDR2 YSLEER. V was shortened by 1 base and J by 0 bases, with 16 bases between the two germline ends. This CDR3 comprises 18 residues. The CDR3 sequence: CASSQVWGTPQAKNIQYF. CDR3 nucleotide sequence: TGCGCCAGCAGCCAAGTCTGGGGGACACCGCAAGCCAAAAACATTCAGTACTTC.

In nucleotides, the CDR3 is TGTGCCAGCAGCTTAGCGACGGGGTATAGCGGGGTCACCGGGGAGCTGTTTTTT. Translated, it gives CASSLATGYSGVTGELFF. The chain has TRBV7-8 and TRBJ2-2; 8 nucleotides agree with TRBD2. Germline CDR1 and CDR2: SGHVS and FQNEAQ. This CDR3 spans 18 amino acids. V trimming: 0 bases; J trimming: 4 bases; junction bases outside the gene matches: 10.

The chain uses TRBV18 and TRBJ2-7, with a weak D call TRBD1 (5 bases). Trimming took off 8 bases at V and 2 bases at J, with 34 bases between the two ends. The germline gives CDR1 KGHSH, CDR2 LQKENI. CDR3 length: 20 amino acids. CDR3 sequence reads: CASRNDAWGKGYLITYEQYF. CDR3 DNA: TGTGCCAGCCGGAACGACGCCTGGGGAAAGGGGTATTTGATTACCTACGAGCAGTACTTC.